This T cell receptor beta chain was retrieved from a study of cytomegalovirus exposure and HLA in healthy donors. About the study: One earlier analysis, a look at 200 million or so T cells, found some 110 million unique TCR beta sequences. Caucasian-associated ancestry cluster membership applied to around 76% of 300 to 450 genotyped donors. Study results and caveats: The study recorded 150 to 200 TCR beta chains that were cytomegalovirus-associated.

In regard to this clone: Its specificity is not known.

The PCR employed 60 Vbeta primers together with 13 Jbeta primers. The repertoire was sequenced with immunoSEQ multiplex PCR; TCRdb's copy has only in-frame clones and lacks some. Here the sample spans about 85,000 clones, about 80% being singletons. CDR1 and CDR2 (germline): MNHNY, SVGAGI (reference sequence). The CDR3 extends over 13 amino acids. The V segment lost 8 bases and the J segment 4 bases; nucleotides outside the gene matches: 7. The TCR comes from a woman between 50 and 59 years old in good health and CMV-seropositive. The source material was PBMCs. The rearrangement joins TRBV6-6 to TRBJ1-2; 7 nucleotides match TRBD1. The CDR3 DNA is TGTGCCAGCTCACCGGGACAGCTCTATGGCTACACCTTC. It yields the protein CASSPGQLYGYTF.